One and the same sample provided the 8 T cell receptor beta chains below, sequenced in a study of OX40 agonist ivuxolimab in advanced cancers. Here immunoSEQ multiplex PCR was the method, and the copy in TCRdb shows in-frame clones only, minus some. The profile shows 15,000 to 20,000 clones, roughly four fifths of them singletons. Sequences were derived from CD4+ or CD8+ T cells sorted from blood, sampled in a trial of the OX40 agonist ivuxolimab. The origin of the receptors is an adult with an advanced solid tumor such as melanoma, head and neck, liver or kidney cancer.

This sequence joins TRBV29-1 and TRBJ1-4, with a tentative D call TRBD1 (5 bases). The germline gives CDR1 SQVTM, CDR2 ANQGSEA. This CDR3 region has 15 residues. Trimming stripped 4 bases from V and 1 base from J, with 13 bases between. The CDR3 DNA reads TGCAGCGTTGGCCCTCTGGGGGAAACTAATGAAAAACTGTTTTTT. Amino acids: CSVGPLGETNEKLFF.

The J gene is TRBJ2-7, the V gene TRBV2; D is uncertain. V shed 6 bases and J shed 2 bases, with 8 bases lying between them. Looked up from germline, CDR1 is SNHLY and CDR2 is FYNNEI. The CDR3 is 12 residues long. DNA for the CDR3: TGTGCCAGCAGAGGGATTACCTACGAGCAGTACTTC. Protein: CASRGITYEQYF.

The chain recombines TRBV18 with TRBJ1-2; D is perhaps TRBD1 (6 bases). V lost 6 bases to trimming and J lost 2 bases, with 19 bases between them. Germline V gene sequence: CDR1 KGHSH, CDR2 LQKENI. The CDR3 runs to 16 residues. CDR3: CASSPGGAGLNYGYTF. CDR3 nucleotide sequence: TGTGCCAGCTCTCCCGGGGGGGCCGGATTAAACTATGGCTACACCTTC.

The rearrangement uses TRBV5-1 and TRBJ2-2, with TRBD1 identical over 7 bases. The V and J ends lost 4 bases and 3 bases, in that order; junction bases with no gene match: 6. The germline CDR1 and CDR2 sequences are SGHRS and YFSETQ. The length of the CDR3 is 15 residues. The CDR3 DNA is TGCGCCAGCAGCCTCGGGACAGCGGACACCGGGGAGCTGTTTTTT. Translating gives CASSLGTADTGELFF.

This sequence joins TRBV7-6 and TRBJ2-7; 7 bases match TRBD2. V dropped 1 base and J dropped 1; count of bases not matched to a gene: 7. This CDR3 is 16 amino acids long. The V gene's germline CDR1 is SGHVS and CDR2 FNYEAQ. CDR3 nucleotides: TGTGCCAGCAGCTTAGGGGCAGCGGGGAATTCCTACGAGCAGTACTTC. Translated: CASSLGAAGNSYEQYF.

The rearrangement links TRBV7-9 to TRBJ1-3; no clear D gene. Germline V gene data show CDR1 as SEHNR and CDR2 as FQNEAQ (reference sequence). This CDR3 has 17 amino acids. V was cut by 5 bases and J by 0 bases, with 17 bases left in between. CDR3 nucleotides: TGTGCCAGCAGCATTAGGGCACCTACTCGCTCTGGAAACACCATATATTTT. As protein: CASSIRAPTRSGNTIYF. Complete variable domain (other parts from reference TRBV7-9 and TRBJ1-3): DTGVSQNPRHKITKRGQNVTFRCDPISEHNRLYWYRQTLGQGPEFLTYFQNEAQLEKSRLLSDRFSAERPKGSFSTLEIQRTEQGDSAMYLCASSIRAPTRSGNTIYFGEGSWLTVV.

Concerning this clone: This may be a read error, as it is one base from a much larger clone. The chain employs TRBV10-1 and TRBJ1-1; D unresolved. Looked up from germline, CDR1 is WNHNN and CDR2 is SYGVQD (reference sequence). The CDR3 runs 15 residues. The CDR3 coding sequence is TGCGCCAGCAGTGAGTCGGGGAGACCGAACACTGAAGTTTTCTTT. It codes for CASSESGRPNTEVFF.

This clone was seen only once. The rearrangement joins TRBV11-3 to TRBJ2-1, with no clear D. CDR3 length equals 15 residues. Germline CDR1 is SGHNT and CDR2 is YENEEA. Trimming left V 1 base short and J 0 bases short, with 7 bases between. CDR3 loop: CASSLGPSSYNEQFF. The DNA of the CDR3 is TGTGCCAGCAGCTTAGGCCCGAGCTCCTACAATGAGCAGTTCTTC.